This TCR beta chain was captured in a study of T cells in Graves' hyperthyroidism and ophthalmopathy. General observations from the study: Most thyroid clonotypes that were expanded above 0.001 also turned up in blood.

The CDR3 contains 14 residues. The germline V gene has CDR1 SNHLY and CDR2 FYNNEI. Trimming removed 9 bases from V and 0 bases from J; junction bases left unmatched: 4. At least ten counts were recorded for this clonotype. Its antigen is unknown. RNA transcripts provided the source from which TCR beta CDR3 regions were amplified. A first-round RT-PCR of the TCR CDR3 used the HTBI primer set. MiXCR, run by TCRdb on the multiplex PCR reads, gives a single entry per CDR3 protein. Of roughly 380,000 distinct CDR3 sequences detected, roughly 13% appear once; the ten largest clones hold approximately 10%. This receptor was identified in an older woman with Graves' hyperthyroidism. V usage is TRBV2 and J usage is TRBJ2-2; 7 bases fit TRBD1. Sequencing used blood. The CDR3 spells CASQGDPNTGELFF. CDR3 nucleotide sequence: TGTGCCAGTCAGGGGGACCCGAACACCGGGGAGCTGTTTTTT.